Presented here are 11 T cell receptor beta chains from one specimen sequenced in a study of T cells in women clearing cervical HPV infection. Using immunoSEQ multiplex PCR, the repertoire was profiled, and TCRdb retains in-frame clones only, with some absent. The repertoire table contains around 25,000 clones. The sequencing input was blood buffy coat. The receptors derive from a woman aged 18 to 75 with a cervical HPV16 infection that either progressed to CIN3+ or cleared (not recorded which).

With respect to this clone: The CDR3 end falls 3 residues outside the read, so it is completed with the germline J gene. V gene TRBV6-2 or TRBV6-3 combines with J gene TRBJ2-4; perhaps TRBD2 as D (7 bases). The CDR3 contains 14 residues. V was trimmed by 2 bases and J by 9 bases, leaving 14 bases between them. CDR1 and CDR2 from the germline V gene are MNHEY and SVGEGT. CDR3 sequence reads: CASSYPGGGGIQYF. CDR3 DNA (partial): TGTGCCAGCAGTTACCCGGGAGGAGGGGGCATT.

About this clone itself: The CDR3 extends 3 residues past the end of the read, so its final part is completed from the germline J gene. This sequence joins TRBV18 and TRBJ1-5; D unresolved. Germline CDR1 is KGHSH and CDR2 is LQKENI. Trimming took off 6 bases at V and 1 base at J, with 13 bases between the two ends. The CDR3 extends over 15 amino acids. CDR3 protein: CASSKGGRSNQPQHF. Partial CDR3 DNA: TGTGCCAGCTCGAAGGGCGGGAGGAGCAATCAGCCC.

Details on this clone: The CDR3 end lies 3 residues beyond the end of the read and is filled in from the germline J gene. This rearrangement joins TRBV2 to TRBJ2-2, with D tentatively TRBD1 (5 bases). Trimming removed 7 bases at V and 3 bases at J, with 12 bases between. Germline values: CDR1 SNHLY, CDR2 FYNNEI. The CDR3 sequence is 14 residues long. This CDR3 reads CASKSGSDTGELFF. CDR3 bases read: TGTGCCAGCAAGTCAGGGTCAGACACCGGGGAG.

About this clone itself: The read is 3 residues too short to cover the CDR3 end, so that end is filled in from the germline J gene. The chain combines TRBV6-2 or TRBV6-3 with TRBJ1-5, with no clear D. In germline, CDR1 is MNHEY, CDR2 SVGEGT. This CDR3 comprises 13 residues. V was cut by 2 bases and J by 9 bases, with 11 bases left in between. Partial CDR3 DNA: TGTGCCAGCAGTTACAGCCGTGAGCGGCCC. This encodes CASSYSRERP. The full CDR3 sequence reads CASSYSRERPQHF.

Turning to this clone: The CDR3 end falls 3 residues outside the read, so it is completed with the germline J gene. The rearrangement uses TRBV18 and TRBJ1-5, with a possible D match to TRBD1 (5 bases). Germline CDR1 is KGHSH and CDR2 is LQKENI. The CDR3 runs to 14 residues. The V gene lost 2 bases and the J gene lost 7 bases, with 12 bases spanning the gap. Incomplete CDR3 DNA: TGTGCCAGCTCACCAGGGGGGAGGGTCCAGCCC. This gives the protein CASSPGGRVQP. The entire CDR3 reads CASSPGGRVQPQHF.

As for this clone: The CDR3 is cut off 3 residues early in the read; its end comes from the germline J gene. J is TRBJ2-3 and V is TRBV2, with 9 bases fitting TRBD1. The CDR3 spans 15 residues. V dropped 4 bases and J dropped 5; count of bases not matched to a gene: 7. CDR1 and CDR2 (germline): SNHLY, FYNNEI. The CDR3 sequence is CASSGGTGSRDTQYF. Incomplete CDR3 DNA: TGTGCCAGCAGTGGAGGGACAGGGTCGAGAGATACG.

Comments on this clone: At one boundary the junction diverges from the germline segment, which might be a read error. The read is 3 residues too short to cover the CDR3 end, so that end is filled in from the germline J gene. Within the sample, other DNA sequences also encode this same CDR3. The chain employs TRBV18 and TRBJ1-3, with TRBD1 as a possible D gene (6 bases). The CDR3 totals 13 residues. Germline V lookup: CDR1 KGHSH, CDR2 LQKENI. CDR3 bases read: TGTGCCAGCTCACTGGGACATATGAACACT. Protein product: CASSLGHMNT. The entire CDR3 sequence reads CASSLGHMNTIYF.

Partial CDR3 DNA: TGTGCCTCGCGGGGGGTAAGCCACGAG. Translated, it gives CASRGVSHE. The full CDR3 sequence reads CASRGVSHEQYF. This chain connects TRBV2 to TRBJ2-7; 8 nucleotides match TRBD2. Sequencing ends 3 residues short of the CDR3 end; the germline J gene provides the rest. Trimming removed 11 bases from V and 5 bases from J; junction bases left unmatched: 8. The CDR3 runs 12 residues. CDR1 SNHLY and CDR2 FYNNEI come from the germline V gene.

Regarding this clone: The read finishes 3 residues shy of the CDR3 end, and the germline J gene is used to complete it. The J gene is TRBJ1-2, the V gene TRBV19; 8 bases align to TRBD1. The germline V gene has CDR1 LNHDA and CDR2 SQIVND (reference sequence). The CDR3 has 14 amino acids. V dropped 6 bases and J dropped 0; count of bases not matched to a gene: 3. The CDR3 sequence is CASRGQVTNYGYTF. The DNA read from the CDR3 is TGTGCCAGTAGGGGACAGGTTACTAACTATGGC.

CDR3 sequence reads: CSAGSPGLAGGEQFF. CDR3 DNA, as far as it was read: TGCAGTGCTGGCTCCCCGGGACTAGCGGGAGGTGAG. The chain employs TRBV20-1 and TRBJ2-1, with 15 bases identical to TRBD2. The CDR3 goes on 3 residues after the read ends, and that part is filled in from the germline J gene. V shed 5 bases and J 9 bases; nucleotides not matched to a gene: 8. The germline V gene has CDR1 DFQATT and CDR2 SNEGSKA (reference sequence). The CDR3 runs to 15 residues.

Concerning this clone: The missing CDR3 end, 3 residues past where the read stops, is filled in from the germline J gene. This chain uses TRBV20-1 with TRBJ1-5; the D gene is possibly TRBD1 (5 bases). V was pared by 6 bases and J by 8 bases, with 14 bases between. The CDR3 covers 12 residues. The germline gives CDR1 DFQATT, CDR2 SNEGSKA (reference sequence). The CDR3 sequence: CSALKRGEPQHF. CDR3 DNA, as far as it was read: TGCAGTGCCCTAAAAAGAGGGGAGCCC.